Listed below are T cell receptor beta chains from one sample, sequenced in a study of CD8 T cells in Susac syndrome. TCRdb itself ran the immunoSEQ multiplex PCR reads through MiXCR, one entry per CDR3 protein. Of tens of thousands of distinct CDR3 sequences detected, roughly 94% appear once; the ten largest clones hold roughly 0.31%. Sequencing input: CD4+ T cells from PBMCs. These receptors all come from a human donor with Susac syndrome. Each CDR3 is given with its conserved first and last residue. Fields, in order: J gene, D gene, V gene, clone size, CDR3 protein, CDR3 DNA. D genes are given only for firm matches. Expanded clones are given a class, and other clones once, few, many or no size at all.

J gene: TRBJ1-3; D gene: NA; V gene: TRBV21-1; clone size: NA; CDR3 protein: CASSKIESGVSGNTIYF; CDR3 DNA: TGTGCCAGCAGCAAAATTGAGTCGGGGGTCTCTGGAAACACCATATATTTT
J gene: TRBJ2-7; D gene: NA; V gene: TRBV20-1; clone size: NA; CDR3 protein: CSATGVGGFYEQYF; CDR3 DNA: TGCAGTGCTACGGGGGTCGGGGGATTCTACGAGCAGTACTTC
J gene: TRBJ2-7; D gene: NA; V gene: TRBV10-3; clone size: NA; CDR3 protein: CAISESRMVSEQYF; CDR3 DNA: TGTGCCATCAGTGAGTCCCGGATGGTGAGCGAGCAGTACTTC
J gene: TRBJ2-7; D gene: TRBD1; V gene: TRBV20-1; clone size: NA; CDR3 protein: CSAPRDSHYEQYF; CDR3 DNA: TGCAGTGCTCCCCGGGACAGCCACTACGAGCAGTACTTC
J gene: TRBJ2-1; D gene: NA; V gene: TRBV9; clone size: NA; CDR3 protein: CASRPAREGYNEQFF; CDR3 DNA: TGTGCCAGCAGACCGGCTAGAGAGGGTTACAATGAGCAGTTCTTC
J gene: TRBJ1-2; D gene: NA; V gene: TRBV7-9; clone size: NA; CDR3 protein: CASSSRDRYGYTF; CDR3 DNA: TGTGCCAGCAGCTCTCGGGACCGCTATGGCTACACCTTC
J gene: TRBJ2-6; D gene: NA; V gene: TRBV27; clone size: NA; CDR3 protein: CASRISGANVLTF; CDR3 DNA: TGTGCCAGCCGGATCTCTGGGGCCAACGTCCTGACTTTC
J gene: TRBJ1-6; D gene: NA; V gene: TRBV15; clone size: once; CDR3 protein: CATSLTGGNNSPLHF; CDR3 DNA: TGTGCCACCAGCCTTACGGGGGGGAATAATTCACCCCTCCACTTT
J gene: TRBJ1-6; D gene: TRBD1; V gene: TRBV5-1; clone size: NA; CDR3 protein: CASSLFETGPARALHF; CDR3 DNA: TGCGCCAGCAGCTTGTTCGAGACAGGGCCGGCTCGGGCCCTCCACTTT
J gene: TRBJ2-1; D gene: NA; V gene: TRBV6-2/TRBV6-3; clone size: once; CDR3 protein: CASRPGGSYNEQFF; CDR3 DNA: TGTGCCAGCAGACCTGGAGGCTCCTACAATGAGCAGTTCTTC